The next 18 T cell receptor beta chains were all read from a single sample in a study of blood T cell repertoires in COVID-19. Repertoires were generated with immunoSEQ multiplex PCR, while TCRdb's copy carries only in-frame clones and drops some. The sample carries roughly 220,000 clones, approximately 80% recorded once. Source material: PBMCs or T cells enriched from blood (not recorded which). The receptors derive from a man aged 40-49 years who had recovered from COVID-19.

The chain uses TRBV5-1 and TRBJ1-1; TRBD1 agrees at 7 bases. This CDR3 has 14 residues. V lost 4 bases, J lost 4 bases, and 7 bases stayed unmatched. In germline, CDR1 is SGHRS, CDR2 YFSETQ. CDR3 region: CASSPGQLFTEAFF. DNA of the CDR3: TGCGCCAGCAGCCCGGGACAGCTCTTCACTGAAGCTTTCTTT.

The chain carries TRBV27 and TRBJ1-2; 7 bases map to TRBD1. This CDR3 region has 16 residues. Germline V gene lookup returns CDR1 MNHEY and CDR2 SMNVEV (reference sequence). Trimming at V came to 3 bases and at J to 4 bases, leaving 11 bases not matched to a gene. The CDR3 coding sequence is TGTGCCAGCAGTTTTTACACAGGGGCGACAATCTATGGCTACACCTTC. Residues: CASSFYTGATIYGYTF.

The CDR3 coding sequence is TGTGCCAGCAGCTTATTCCGGGACAGGGGCTACGAGCAGTACTTC. Protein sequence: CASSLFRDRGYEQYF. The chain links TRBV7-2 to TRBJ2-7, with TRBD1 matching 10 bases. V lost 2 bases, J lost 3 bases, and 4 bases stayed unmatched. Germline V gene lookup returns CDR1 SGHTA and CDR2 FQGNSA. CDR3 length: 15 residues.

The chain joins TRBV2 to TRBJ1-1; unclear D gene. The V end was cut by 3 bases, the J end by 7 bases, with 9 bases between. The CDR3 is 12 amino acids. CDR1 SNHLY and CDR2 FYNNEI come from the germline V gene. CDR3 loop: CASSDRRGEAFF. CDR3 nucleotide sequence: TGTGCCAGCAGTGATCGTCGGGGTGAAGCTTTCTTT. Filled out from reference TRBV2 and TRBJ1-1, the complete variable domain reads EPEVTQTPSHQVTQMGQEVILRCVPISNHLYFYWYRQILGQKVEFLVSFYNNEISEKSEIFDDQFSVERPDGSNFTLKIRSTKLEDSAMYFCASSDRRGEAFFGQGTRLTVV.

This chain links TRBV9 with TRBJ1-2; 9 nucleotides agree with TRBD1. The CDR3 has 14 residues. V shed 4 bases and J 4 bases; nucleotides not matched to a gene: 5. Germline CDR1 and CDR2: SGDLS and YYNGEE. CDR3 loop: CASSSPGQGYGYTF. Written as DNA, the CDR3 is TGTGCCAGCAGCTCTCCGGGACAGGGCTATGGCTACACCTTC.

The chain links TRBV24-1 to TRBJ2-7, with 10 bases lining up with TRBD1. This CDR3 is 15 amino acids long. Trimming cost V 4 bases and J 4 bases; bases outside gene matches: 6. Germline V gene sequence: CDR1 KGHDR, CDR2 SFDVKD. The CDR3 spells CATSDPRTGGYEQYF. CDR3 DNA: TGTGCCACCAGTGACCCTAGGACAGGGGGTTACGAGCAGTACTTC.

This chain connects TRBV12-3 or TRBV12-4 to TRBJ1-1; D is possibly TRBD1 (5 bases). This CDR3 has 12 residues. The ends were cut back, 10 bases at V and 5 bases at J, with 14 bases in the middle. The chain's CDR3 is CATRDYGTEAFF. In DNA form, the CDR3 reads TGTGCCACCCGGGACTATGGGACTGAAGCTTTCTTT.

The CDR3 loop is CASSQFGGGGARNEQFF. The DNA for the CDR3 is TGCGCCAGCAGCCAATTCGGGGGCGGGGGGGCCCGCAATGAGCAGTTCTTC. This chain joins TRBV4-3 and TRBJ2-1, with TRBD2 matching 9 bases. After removal of 2 bases from V and 6 bases from J, the junction contained 11 bases not matched to a gene. The CDR3 contains 17 residues. Germline CDR1 reads LGHNA; CDR2 reads YSLEER.

V gene TRBV5-8 combines with J gene TRBJ1-2, with D perhaps TRBD1 (5 bases). CDR3 length: 15 amino acids. Trimming stripped 0 bases from V and 8 bases from J, with 17 bases between. Germline values: CDR1 SGHTS, CDR2 YDEGEE. The CDR3 loop reads CASSLEGAGEKGYTF. The DNA for the CDR3 is TGTGCCAGCAGCTTGGAGGGTGCGGGGGAGAAAGGCTACACCTTC.

The rearrangement uses TRBV29-1 and TRBJ1-3; 7 bases map to TRBD1. J gave up 3 bases and V 6 bases, and 2 bases lay outside the gene matches. Germline CDR1 is SQVTM and CDR2 is ANQGSEA. The CDR3 runs 12 residues. The CDR3 DNA reads TGCAGCGTACAGGGGAATGGAAACACCATATATTTT. It is translated as CSVQGNGNTIYF.

The chain is built from TRBV19 and TRBJ1-1; possible D gene TRBD1, 5 bases. Trimming stripped 3 bases from V and 3 bases from J, with 11 bases between. CDR3 length equals 14 residues. Germline CDR1 reads LNHDA; CDR2 reads SQIVND (reference sequence). The chain's CDR3 is CASSILGGDTEAFF. CDR3 coding DNA: TGTGCCAGTAGTATTTTGGGGGGGGACACTGAAGCTTTCTTT.

The J gene is TRBJ1-5, the V gene TRBV19; 10 nucleotides align to TRBD1. The V segment lost 1 base and the J segment 5 bases; nucleotides outside the gene matches: 5. This CDR3 has 16 residues. The V gene's germline CDR1 is LNHDA and CDR2 SQIVND (reference sequence). The CDR3 DNA reads TGTGCCAGTAGTATAGGTGGGGACAGGGGTTATCAGCCCCAGCATTTT. It encodes CASSIGGDRGYQPQHF.

The chain carries TRBV1 and TRBJ2-2; the table's D call of TRBD1 was not tested on the DNA. TRBV1 is listed as a pseudogene. The CDR3 spans 16 residues. The DNA of the CDR3 is TGCACCAGCAGCCACGGACAGGACGGGGTGACCGGGGAGCTGTTTTTT. Its protein product is CTSSHGQDGVTGELFF.

This rearrangement joins TRBV5-6 to TRBJ2-4; a possible D gene is TRBD2 (5 bases). The CDR3 extends over 15 amino acids. Per germline, CDR1 SGHDT and CDR2 YYEEEE. Trimming left V 2 bases short and J 0 bases short, with 9 bases between. The CDR3 nucleotides are TGTGCCAGCAGCTTCGGGGAACTAGCCAAAAACATTCAGTACTTC. Its translation is CASSFGELAKNIQYF.

V gene TRBV5-1 combines with J gene TRBJ1-1; 8 nucleotides agree with TRBD1. CDR1 SGHRS and CDR2 YFSETQ come from the germline V gene. This CDR3 spans 15 amino acids. V shed 1 base, J shed 4 bases, and the junction held 6 bases outside the gene matches. The CDR3 spells CASSLLLQGGTEAFF. As DNA, the CDR3 is TGCGCCAGCAGCTTGTTGTTACAGGGGGGCACTGAAGCTTTCTTT.

This sequence joins TRBV7-3 and TRBJ2-1; 11 bases fit TRBD2. The V gene end was trimmed by 2 bases and the J gene end by 7 bases; junction bases not matched to a gene: 7. The CDR3 covers 16 residues. Germline V CDR1 and CDR2: SGHTA, FQGTGA. The CDR3 reads CASSLLGASGGNEQFF. CDR3 in DNA: TGTGCCAGCAGCTTACTAGGGGCTAGCGGGGGGAATGAGCAGTTCTTC.

This rearrangement joins TRBV3-1 (or the pseudogene TRBV3-2) to TRBJ2-3; unclear D gene. This CDR3 comprises 15 residues. V shed 4 bases and J shed 0 bases, with 11 bases lying between them. Germline V gene sequence: CDR1 LGHDT, CDR2 YNNKEL (reference sequence). This chain's CDR3 is CASSPEKTSTDTQYF. In nucleotides, the CDR3 is TGTGCCAGCAGCCCTGAAAAAACTAGCACAGATACGCAGTATTTT.

The chain has TRBV5-1 and TRBJ2-1; TRBD2 matches 11 bases. CDR1 and CDR2 (germline): SGHRS, YFSETQ. The junction had 3 bases not matched to a gene; V was cut back by 0 bases and J by 1 base. The CDR3 has 17 amino acids. The CDR3 DNA reads as TGCGCCAGCAGCTTGGCCACTAGCGGGAGTTCCTACAATGAGCAGTTCTTC. The encoded protein is CASSLATSGSSYNEQFF.